The 8 T cell receptor beta chains below come from one sample, sequenced in a study of shared clonotypes between healthy human individuals. Using immunoSEQ multiplex PCR, the repertoire was profiled, and TCRdb retains in-frame clones only, with some absent. The sample lists some 500,000 clones, roughly 85% occurring once. Specimen: PBMCs. The receptors were gathered from a woman in her thirties or forties in good health. Some clones in this sample may be carry-over from other donors' samples.

This clone was seen repeatedly, ten times or more. V usage is TRBV5-1 and J usage is TRBJ2-3; D is possibly TRBD2 (6 bases). Trimming took off 0 bases at V and 3 bases at J, with 8 bases between the two ends. CDR1 and CDR2 (germline): SGHRS, YFSETQ. There are 14 residues in the CDR3. CDR3 protein: CASSLGEVTDTQYF. CDR3 in DNA: TGCGCCAGCAGCTTGGGGGAGGTGACAGATACGCAGTATTTT.

This chain links TRBV14 with TRBJ2-7; D assignment may be TRBD1 or TRBD2 (6 bases each). This CDR3 spans 14 amino acids. Germline lookup yields CDR1 SGHDN and CDR2 FVKESK. The V gene lost 3 bases and the J gene lost 3 bases, with 12 bases spanning the gap. CDR3 nucleotide sequence: TGTGCCAGCAGCCAGTTGGGGGGCTTCTACGAGCAGTACTTC. It codes for CASSQLGGFYEQYF. The entire variable domain, with the rest obtained from reference TRBV14 and TRBJ2-7, is as follows: EAGVTQFPSHSVIEKGQTVTLRCDPISGHDNLYWYRRVMGKEIKFLLHFVKESKQDESGMPNNRFLAERTGGTYSTLKVQPAELEDSGVYFCASSQLGGFYEQYFGPGTRLTVT.

The chain employs TRBV28 and TRBJ2-7; D not resolved. The V end was cut by 4 bases, the J end by 4 bases, with 5 bases between. The germline V gene encodes CDR1 MDHEN and CDR2 SYDVKM. The CDR3 length is 11 residues. The CDR3 DNA is TGTGCCAGCAGTTCCAATTACGAGCAGTACTTC. It yields the protein CASSSNYEQYF.

This clone was seen more than once but under ten times. The chain uses TRBV2 and TRBJ2-6, with D unresolved. The CDR3 runs 14 residues. Germline CDR1 reads SNHLY; CDR2 reads FYNNEI. Deletions cut 0 bases from V and 4 bases from J, with 4 bases between. CDR3 sequence reads: CASSEAPGANVLTF. CDR3 bases: TGTGCCAGCAGTGAAGCGCCCGGGGCCAACGTCCTGACTTTC.

This clone appeared a single time. The gene calls are TRBV14 and TRBJ2-1; D is unresolved. V was trimmed by 2 bases and J by 7 bases, leaving 15 bases between them. Germline V gives CDR1 SGHDN, CDR2 FVKESK. The CDR3 loop spans 15 amino acids. The DNA of the CDR3 is TGTGCCAGCAGCCAATACATCTGGGGTGAAAATGAGCAGTTCTTC. It translates to CASSQYIWGENEQFF.

As to this clone: This sequence is one base from a far larger clone and is likely a read error. The chain couples TRBV9 to TRBJ2-5; 9 bases are shared with TRBD1. The J call may be in error: the DNA end matches TRBJ2-7 better. From germline, CDR1 is SGDLS and CDR2 YYNGEE. The CDR3 runs to 14 residues. CDR3 protein: CASSTQGAPYEQYF. Here the CDR3 DNA reads TGTGCCAGCAGCACACAGGGGGCACCCTACGAGCAGTACTTC.

CDR3 sequence: CASSPGSPYEQYF. CDR3 DNA sequence: TGTGCCAGCTCACCGGGATCACCCTACGAGCAGTACTTC. The V call is TRBV18, the J call TRBJ2-7; the D is unclear. The CDR3 is 13 amino acids. V was shortened by 3 bases and J by 2 bases, with 8 bases between the two germline ends. The germline gives CDR1 KGHSH, CDR2 LQKENI.

The CDR3, as DNA: TGTGCCAGTAAACCGGGACTAGCGGGAGTGTGGACAGATACGCAGTATTTT. It is translated as CASKPGLAGVWTDTQYF. V usage is TRBV19 and J usage is TRBJ2-3; 14 bases line up with TRBD2. The J segment lost 3 bases and the V segment lost 7 bases, leaving 9 bases of the junction unmatched. This CDR3 is 17 amino acids long. CDR1 LNHDA and CDR2 SQIVND come from the germline V gene (reference sequence).